One and the same sample provided the 10 T cell receptor beta chains below, sequenced in a study of cytomegalovirus exposure and HLA in healthy donors. This PCR relied on a set of 60 Vbeta primers and 13 Jbeta primers. Repertoires were generated with immunoSEQ multiplex PCR, while TCRdb's copy carries only in-frame clones and drops some. Of approximately 150,000 clones in the sample, approximately 78% were seen once. Sequencing was performed on PBMCs. These receptors were obtained from a man between 18 and 29 years old in good health and CMV-seropositive.

The gene calls are TRBV6-5 and TRBJ2-7, with TRBD2 matching over 9 bases. Unmatched junction bases numbered 5, after V lost 2 bases and J lost 3 bases. The CDR3 is 15 amino acids. Per the germline V gene, CDR1 is MNHEY and CDR2 is SVGAGI. In DNA, the CDR3 is TGTGCCAGCAGTTACGAGGTGCGGGGGGGCTACGAGCAGTACTTC. This codes for CASSYEVRGGYEQYF.

This chain connects TRBV4-1 to TRBJ2-2; D is perhaps TRBD1 (6 bases). The germline CDR1 and CDR2 sequences are MGHRA and YSYEKL. Trimming removed 0 bases from V and 2 bases from J, with 19 bases in between. CDR3 length: 19 amino acids. CDR3 in amino acids: CASSQEVSEQGVNTGELFF. CDR3 nucleotide sequence: TGCGCCAGCAGCCAAGAGGTATCCGAACAGGGAGTAAACACCGGGGAGCTGTTTTTT.

This chain connects TRBV6-5 to TRBJ1-1, with 7 bases aligning to TRBD1. V trimming: 6 bases; J trimming: 3 bases; junction bases outside the gene matches: 10. Germline CDR1 is MNHEY and CDR2 is SVGAGI. There are 15 residues in the CDR3. The CDR3 sequence: CASRPGGGADTEAFF. CDR3 DNA sequence: TGTGCCAGCAGGCCCGGAGGGGGCGCGGACACTGAAGCTTTCTTT.

This sequence joins TRBV27 and TRBJ2-3, with a possible D match to TRBD2 (6 bases). Germline lookup yields CDR1 MNHEY and CDR2 SMNVEV (reference sequence). The V end lost 4 bases, the J end lost 1 base, and 12 bases lay between the germline ends. This CDR3 has 15 residues. CDR3 DNA: TGTGCCAGCAGTTCTCGACTAGGCCGCACAGATACGCAGTATTTT. This gives the protein CASSSRLGRTDTQYF.

This sequence joins TRBV5-4 and TRBJ2-7; no firm D call. Trimming left V 8 bases short and J 2 bases short, with 17 bases between. Germline CDR1 and CDR2: SGHNT and YYREEE (reference sequence). CDR3 size: 14 residues. The CDR3 DNA reads as TGTGCCAGTACCTCCGAACCAGGTGCCTACGAGCAGTACTTC. Its protein is CASTSEPGAYEQYF.

This clone was counted a few times. The genes are TRBV6-5 and TRBJ2-1; D gene ambiguous. V lost 0 bases and J 0 bases, leaving 9 bases between the germline ends. CDR1 is MNHEY and CDR2 is SVGAGI in the germline V gene. CDR3 length: 16 amino acids. For the CDR3, the DNA is TGTGCCAGCAGTTACTCACGACTCCTCTCCTACAATGAGCAGTTCTTC. It encodes CASSYSRLLSYNEQFF.

This sequence joins TRBV19 and TRBJ1-1, with D possibly being TRBD1 (6 bases). This CDR3 contains 15 residues. Trimming took off 5 bases at V and 0 bases at J, with 13 bases between the two ends. CDR1 and CDR2 from the germline V gene are LNHDA and SQIVND (reference sequence). For the CDR3, the DNA is TGTGCCAGTAGTGACCCAGGGGAAATGAACACTGAAGCTTTCTTT. This encodes CASSDPGEMNTEAFF.

CDR3 nucleotides: TGTGCCAGCAGTGACAGGGGGCTTGGGGAAAAACTGTTTTTT. As protein: CASSDRGLGEKLFF. V is TRBV9 and J is TRBJ1-4, with 10 bases lining up with TRBD1. The germline CDR1 and CDR2 sequences are SGDLS and YYNGEE. The CDR3 is 14 residues long. The ends lost 5 bases at V and 8 bases at J; junction bases unmatched: 6.

This chain links TRBV28 with TRBJ1-1; D unresolved. The CDR3 consists of 12 residues. Germline V gene lookup returns CDR1 MDHEN and CDR2 SYDVKM. V was clipped by 3 bases and J by 7 bases, with 9 bases between them. In nucleotides, the CDR3 is TGTGCCAGCAGTTTTTCTTTAGTTGAAGCTTTCTTT. It yields the protein CASSFSLVEAFF. Using reference TRBV28 and TRBJ1-1 for the parts outside the CDR3, the full variable domain is DVKVTQSSRYLVKRTGEKVFLECVQDMDHENMFWYRQDPGLGLRLIYFSYDVKMKEKGDIPEGYSVSREKKERFSLILESASTNQTSMYLCASSFSLVEAFFGQGTRLTVV.

Concerning this clone itself: This CDR3 is also generated by other DNA sequences in the sample. CDR3 sequence (DNA): TGTGCCACCCAGACTAGTGTAGGAGTTTACGAGCAGTACTTC. Its translation: CATQTSVGVYEQYF. The genes are TRBV19 and TRBJ2-7; D is perhaps TRBD2 (6 bases). Trimming took 10 bases from V and 4 from J, leaving 20 bases between them. The V gene's germline CDR1 is LNHDA and CDR2 SQIVND (reference sequence). The CDR3 sequence is 14 residues long. Together with reference TRBV19 and TRBJ2-7, the CDR3 gives the full variable domain: DGGITQSPKYLFRKEGQNVTLSCEQNLNHDAMYWYRQDPGQGLRLIYYSQIVNDFQKGDIAEGYSVSREKKESFPLTVTSAQKNPTAFYLCATQTSVGVYEQYFGPGTRLTVT.